The next 10 T cell receptor beta chains were all read from a single sample in a study of T cell responses to AZD1222 COVID-19 vaccine. Profiled with immunoSEQ multiplex PCR; TCRdb holds only in-frame clones, not every one. The sample lists about 120,000 clones; 70% to 90% were seen once. Sequenced here: peripheral blood, sampled on day 0 of AZD1222 vaccination. The receptor set was obtained from an adult in good health.

CDR3 loop: CASSNGAGLAGANVLTF. CDR3 nucleotide sequence: TGTGCCAGCAGTAATGGTGCAGGTCTGGCTGGGGCCAACGTCCTGACTTTC. The genes are TRBV6-4 and TRBJ2-6, with D uncertain. Germline CDR1 and CDR2: MRHNA and SNTAGT. CDR3 length: 17 amino acids. V shed 5 bases and J shed 2 bases, with 16 bases lying between them.

The rearrangement links TRBV2 to TRBJ1-4; D gene ambiguous. The length of the CDR3 is 13 residues. Trimming removed 9 bases from V and 0 bases from J, with 8 bases in between. The V gene's germline CDR1 is SNHLY and CDR2 FYNNEI. CDR3 bases: TGTGCCAGTCGAGGGTCAACTAATGAAAAACTGTTTTTT. Its protein product is CASRGSTNEKLFF. The full variable domain, its missing parts supplied by reference TRBV2 and TRBJ1-4, is EPEVTQTPSHQVTQMGQEVILRCVPISNHLYFYWYRQILGQKVEFLVSFYNNEISEKSEIFDDQFSVERPDGSNFTLKIRSTKLEDSAMYFCASRGSTNEKLFFGSGTQLSVL.

This chain uses TRBV10-3 with TRBJ1-6; 7 bases map to TRBD1. The V gene's germline CDR1 is ENHRY and CDR2 SYGVKD. The CDR3 sequence is 15 residues long. V was pared by 3 bases and J by 10 bases, with 9 bases of the junction left unmatched. The CDR3: CAISEGGEGQSPLHF. DNA of the CDR3: TGTGCCATCAGTGAAGGCGGGGAGGGACAGTCACCCCTCCACTTT.

The CDR3 DNA follows: TGTGCCAGCAGTGAAAATGATGAGCAGTTCTTC. Residues: CASSENDEQFF. V and J are TRBV6-1 and TRBJ2-1; D gene uncertain. The length of the CDR3 is 11 residues. Trimming pared 2 bases from V and 8 bases from J, leaving 4 bases between. Germline CDR1 reads MNHNS; CDR2 reads SASEGT.

The chain has TRBV18 and TRBJ2-1, with D maybe TRBD1 (5 bases). CDR1 is KGHSH, CDR2 LQKENI, per germline. V lost 6 bases and J lost 5, with 11 bases in between. The CDR3 is made up of 13 amino acids. The CDR3 loop reads CASSPPTDNEQFF. In DNA form, the CDR3 reads TGTGCCAGCTCGCCCCCGACAGACAATGAGCAGTTCTTC. Using reference TRBV18 and TRBJ2-1 for the parts outside the CDR3, the full variable domain is NAGVMQNPRHLVRRRGQEARLRCSPMKGHSHVYWYRQLPEEGLKFMVYLQKENIIDESGMPKERFSAEFPKEGPSILRIQQVVRGDSAAYFCASSPPTDNEQFFGPGTRLTVL.

The chain couples TRBV6-5 to TRBJ1-1; TRBD1 might be the D (5 bases). This CDR3 comprises 13 residues. V lost 5 bases to trimming and J lost 0 bases, with 7 bases between them. Germline-derived CDR1 and CDR2 are MNHEY and SVGAGI. DNA for the CDR3: TGTGCCAGCAGTCCAGGGCTGAACACTGAAGCTTTCTTT. Translating it yields CASSPGLNTEAFF.

V is TRBV23-1 and J is TRBJ1-2, with TRBD1 matching 9 bases. TRBV23-1 is known as an ORF, though its function is uncertain. V lost 3 bases to trimming and J lost 4 bases; unmatched junction nucleotides: 6. CDR3 length: 15 residues. This CDR3 is CASSHPDRGGYGYTF. The DNA of the CDR3 is TGCGCCAGCAGTCATCCAGACAGGGGGGGCTATGGCTACACCTTC.

On this clone: A much larger clone lies one base from this, so it may be a read error. Within the sample, other DNA sequences also encode this same CDR3. The chain has TRBV3-1 (or the pseudogene TRBV3-2) and TRBJ1-2; D gene uncertain. This CDR3 contains 11 residues. Trimming stripped 4 bases from V and 8 bases from J, with 8 bases between. Germline CDR1 LGHDT, CDR2 YNNKEL (reference sequence). CDR3 sequence reads: CASSRGRGYTF. In DNA form, the CDR3 reads TGTGCCAGCAGCCGAGGGAGGGGCTACACCTTC.

This clone was detected only once. The chain employs TRBV5-5 and TRBJ1-1, with D perhaps matching TRBD1 (6 bases). Germline CDR1 reads SGHKS; CDR2 reads YYEKEE (reference sequence). Trimming took off 4 bases at V and 5 bases at J, with 15 bases between the two ends. This CDR3 spans 14 amino acids. The CDR3 spells CASSREQGWTEAFF. The DNA for the CDR3 is TGTGCCAGCAGCAGGGAACAGGGTTGGACTGAAGCTTTCTTT.

The J gene is TRBJ1-3, the V gene TRBV7-9; D may be TRBD1 (5 bases). Trimming left V 7 bases short and J 3 bases short, with 19 bases between. Germline V gene sequence: CDR1 SEHNR, CDR2 FQNEAQ (reference sequence). The CDR3 runs 16 residues. The CDR3 coding sequence is TGTGCCAGCACCTTGAGGACAACAAAGGGTGGAAACACCATATATTTT. It specifies CASTLRTTKGGNTIYF. The full variable domain, with the rest looked up from reference TRBV7-9 and TRBJ1-3, is DTGVSQNPRHKITKRGQNVTFRCDPISEHNRLYWYRQTLGQGPEFLTYFQNEAQLEKSRLLSDRFSAERPKGSFSTLEIQRTEQGDSAMYLCASTLRTTKGGNTIYFGEGSWLTVV.